Listed here are 25 T cell receptor beta chains from one sample, sequenced in a study of beta chain features in type 1 diabetes. Reverse transcription of all isolated RNA meant that expressed TCRB transcripts were sequenced. TCRdb keeps only in-frame clones here, not all; method: immunoSEQ multiplex PCR. This sample has more than 50,000 clones, with approximately 59% found just once. The sample was Tregs from blood. Every receptor here comes from a woman aged 18 to 35 in good health.

Here the CDR3 DNA reads TGTGCCAGTAGTTTCGGGACTAGCTGGCAAGAGACCCAGTACTTC. It yields the protein CASSFGTSWQETQYF. The chain combines TRBV19 with TRBJ2-5; 9 nucleotides match TRBD2. The V segment lost 5 bases and the J segment 2 bases; nucleotides outside the gene matches: 6. Germline lookup yields CDR1 LNHDA and CDR2 SQIVND (reference sequence). The CDR3 runs to 15 residues.

The chain is built from TRBV7-6 and TRBJ2-3, with 16 positions matching TRBD2. The length of the CDR3 is 19 residues. Trimming cost V 3 bases and J 0 bases; bases outside gene matches: 6. Germline CDR1 SGHVS, CDR2 FNYEAQ. CDR3 protein: CASSFRGTSGRASTDTQYF. The DNA for the CDR3 is TGTGCCAGCAGCTTCCGAGGGACTAGCGGGAGGGCTAGCACAGATACGCAGTATTTT.

The V call is TRBV19, the J call TRBJ2-7; 12 bases map to TRBD2. Germline V gene lookup returns CDR1 LNHDA and CDR2 SQIVND (reference sequence). The CDR3 is made up of 14 amino acids. V was clipped by 10 bases and J by 1 base; unmatched bases: 5. CDR3 DNA sequence: TGTGCCACTAGGACTAGCGGGACATCCTACGAGCAGTACTTC. Amino acids: CATRTSGTSYEQYF.

The V call is TRBV5-1, the J call TRBJ2-4, with a weak D call TRBD2 (6 bases). The germline V gene has CDR1 SGHRS and CDR2 YFSETQ. The CDR3 extends over 15 amino acids. Trimming stripped 4 bases from V and 1 base from J, with 12 bases between. The CDR3 here is CASSPSGRAKNIQYF. For the CDR3, the DNA is TGCGCCAGCAGCCCCTCGGGGAGGGCCAAAAACATTCAGTACTTC.

The chain employs TRBV7-9 and TRBJ1-2; D uncertain. Trimming shortened V by 10 bases and J by 6 bases, and 21 bases separated the two germline ends. The CDR3 has 14 amino acids. Germline CDR1 and CDR2: SEHNR and FQNEAQ (reference sequence). CDR3 sequence: CATFTGPARHGYTF. The CDR3 nucleotides are TGTGCCACCTTCACCGGCCCCGCGAGGCATGGCTACACCTTC.

The rearrangement links TRBV9 to TRBJ1-3; D is uncertain. CDR3 length: 14 residues. The V and J ends lost 0 bases and 0 bases respectively, with 4 bases between them. In germline, CDR1 is SGDLS, CDR2 YYNGEE. In DNA, the CDR3 is TGTGCCAGCAGCGTAGCGAGCTCTGGAAACACCATATATTTT. Its protein is CASSVASSGNTIYF.

The sample holds a few counts of this clone. This chain uses TRBV4-2 with TRBJ2-5; D uncertain. The CDR3 sequence is 13 residues long. Trimming removed 1 base at V and 3 bases at J, with 6 bases between. Germline V gene sequence: CDR1 LGHNA, CDR2 YNFKEQ. CDR3 region: CASSQGGKETQYF. In nucleotides, the CDR3 is TGTGCCAGCAGCCAAGGCGGTAAAGAGACCCAGTACTTC.

The V call is TRBV9, the J call TRBJ2-2; 9 bases are shared with TRBD1. From germline, CDR1 is SGDLS and CDR2 YYNGEE. The CDR3 covers 15 residues. The V segment lost 4 bases and the J segment 6 bases; nucleotides outside the gene matches: 7. CDR3 region: CASSPGTGRAGELFF. The DNA of the CDR3 is TGTGCCAGCAGCCCCGGGACAGGGAGGGCCGGGGAGCTGTTTTTT.

This clone occurred a few times. This rearrangement joins TRBV7-9 to TRBJ1-4; 10 nucleotides match TRBD1. The CDR3 is 15 residues long. Trimming took 5 bases from V and 6 from J; bases not matched to a gene: 6. Germline-derived CDR1 and CDR2 are SEHNR and FQNEAQ (reference sequence). DNA for the CDR3: TGTGCCAGCAGCCCCTCCGGGACAGGGGATGAAAAACTGTTTTTT. Residues: CASSPSGTGDEKLFF. Variable domain in full (rest from reference TRBV7-9 and TRBJ1-4): DTGVSQNPRHKITKRGQNVTFRCDPISEHNRLYWYRQTLGQGPEFLTYFQNEAQLEKSRLLSDRFSAERPKGSFSTLEIQRTEQGDSAMYLCASSPSGTGDEKLFFGSGTQLSVL.

V is TRBV5-1 and J is TRBJ2-7, with 11 bases matching TRBD2. The V and J ends lost 3 bases and 4 bases, in that order; junction bases with no gene match: 3. Germline V gene sequence: CDR1 SGHRS, CDR2 YFSETQ. CDR3 length equals 14 residues. This CDR3 is CASSYASGRYEQYF. The CDR3 bases are TGCGCCAGCAGCTATGCTAGCGGGAGGTACGAGCAGTACTTC.

A few counts support this clone. The chain couples TRBV18 to TRBJ1-1, with D possibly TRBD1 on 5 matching bases. The CDR3 is 14 residues long. V was cut by 3 bases and J by 4 bases, with 12 bases left in between. Germline CDR1 KGHSH, CDR2 LQKENI. CDR3: CASSPTGGSTEAFF. CDR3 coding DNA: TGTGCCAGCTCACCGACGGGGGGGAGCACTGAAGCTTTCTTT.

V and J are TRBV11-3 and TRBJ2-7; TRBD2 matches at 7 bases. Germline trimming cut 5 bases from V and 6 bases from J; bases unmatched to any gene: 7. This CDR3 comprises 13 residues. Germline assignment: CDR1 SGHNT and CDR2 YENEEA. The CDR3 loop is CASSPSWGGEQYF. The CDR3 nucleotides are TGTGCCAGCAGCCCCTCGTGGGGGGGCGAGCAGTACTTC.

V is TRBV19 and J is TRBJ1-2; 10 positions match TRBD1. Looked up from germline, CDR1 is LNHDA and CDR2 is SQIVND (reference sequence). Germline trimming cut 7 bases from V and 2 bases from J; bases unmatched to any gene: 7. The length of the CDR3 is 15 residues. The CDR3 DNA follows: TGTGCCAGTACCGGACAGGGGGGACGGAACTATGGCTACACCTTC. The encoded protein is CASTGQGGRNYGYTF. Variable domain in full (rest from reference TRBV19 and TRBJ1-2): DGGITQSPKYLFRKEGQNVTLSCEQNLNHDAMYWYRQDPGQGLRLIYYSQIVNDFQKGDIAEGYSVSREKKESFPLTVTSAQKNPTAFYLCASTGQGGRNYGYTFGSGTRLTVV.

This chain links TRBV6-6 with TRBJ1-6, with 9 nucleotides matching TRBD1. Trimming cost V 7 bases and J 14 bases; bases outside gene matches: 12. The V gene's germline CDR1 is MNHNY and CDR2 SVGAGI (reference sequence). The CDR3 loop spans 14 amino acids. The CDR3 nucleotides read TGTGCCAGCATTTTCGGACAGGGGCCGGGGGCCCTCCACTTT. Translated, it gives CASIFGQGPGALHF.

The chain is built from TRBV5-1 and TRBJ2-7, with D possibly TRBD1 on 5 matching bases. V gave up 6 bases and J gave up 0 bases, with 13 bases separating them. The germline V gene encodes CDR1 SGHRS and CDR2 YFSETQ. The CDR3 runs to 14 residues. CDR3 amino acids: CASKSEDTSYEQYF. The CDR3 DNA sequence: TGCGCCAGCAAAAGTGAGGACACCTCCTACGAGCAGTACTTC.

This clone was found a few times. V usage is TRBV20-1 and J usage is TRBJ2-7, with D unclear. V gave up 5 bases and J gave up 7 bases, with 12 bases separating them. The CDR3 runs to 11 residues. Germline assignment: CDR1 DFQATT and CDR2 SNEGSKA (reference sequence). The CDR3 here is CSAVRFGEQYF. CDR3 in DNA: TGCAGTGCTGTGAGGTTTGGGGAGCAGTACTTC.

There are a few counts of this clone. The chain couples TRBV6-6 to TRBJ2-1, with a possible D match to TRBD1 (5 bases). This CDR3 has 13 amino acids. V lost 0 bases to trimming and J lost 10 bases, with 10 bases between them. Germline loops: CDR1 MNHNY, CDR2 SVGAGI (reference sequence). Here the CDR3 reads CASSYSGPIEQFF. The DNA of the CDR3 is TGTGCCAGCAGTTACTCGGGGCCCATAGAGCAGTTCTTC.

V gene TRBV5-4 combines with J gene TRBJ2-6; no reliable D call. Germline V CDR1 and CDR2: SGHNT, YYREEE (reference sequence). Trimming stripped 5 bases from V and 0 bases from J, with 9 bases between. The CDR3 extends over 15 amino acids. CDR3 residues: CASSSPSSGANVLTF. CDR3 nucleotide sequence: TGTGCCAGCAGTTCCCCTTCCTCTGGGGCCAACGTCCTGACTTTC.

The rearrangement joins TRBV19 to TRBJ1-5; maybe TRBD1 (6 bases). Trimming pared 3 bases from V and 4 bases from J, leaving 7 bases between. Germline values: CDR1 LNHDA, CDR2 SQIVND (reference sequence). The CDR3 has 13 residues. The CDR3 sequence: CASSMRGNQPQHF. As DNA, the CDR3 is TGTGCCAGTAGTATGAGGGGGAATCAGCCCCAGCATTTT.

The chain is built from TRBV7-9 and TRBJ2-3; possible D gene TRBD2, 5 bases. From germline, CDR1 is SEHNR and CDR2 FQNEAQ (reference sequence). The CDR3 is 14 amino acids. V was pared by 2 bases and J by 1 base, with 7 bases between. CDR3: CASSLIGGTDTQYF. CDR3 bases: TGTGCCAGCAGCTTAATCGGGGGCACAGATACGCAGTATTTT.

The chain recombines TRBV2 with TRBJ1-6; no clear D. CDR1 is SNHLY and CDR2 is FYNNEI in the germline V gene. The V end was cut by 4 bases, the J end by 9 bases, with 7 bases between. There are 12 residues in the CDR3. This chain's CDR3 is CASSALVSPLHF. The DNA for the CDR3 is TGTGCCAGCAGTGCCCTAGTTTCACCCCTCCACTTT. Full variable domain (missing parts from reference TRBV2 and TRBJ1-6): EPEVTQTPSHQVTQMGQEVILRCVPISNHLYFYWYRQILGQKVEFLVSFYNNEISEKSEIFDDQFSVERPDGSNFTLKIRSTKLEDSAMYFCASSALVSPLHFGNGTRLTVT.

The V gene is TRBV29-1, the J gene TRBJ2-5; no clear D gene. The CDR3 is 11 residues long. V was shortened by 6 bases and J by 4 bases, with 9 bases between the two germline ends. Germline assignment: CDR1 SQVTM and CDR2 ANQGSEA. CDR3 protein: CSVPYSETQYF. CDR3 bases: TGCAGCGTGCCATACTCAGAGACCCAGTACTTC.

The chain carries TRBV5-1 and TRBJ2-1, with TRBD2 matching 10 bases. The length of the CDR3 is 15 residues. The germline CDR1 and CDR2 sequences are SGHRS and YFSETQ. Trimming took 0 bases from V and 4 from J; bases not matched to a gene: 1. The CDR3 nucleotides read TGCGCCAGCAGCTTGGGACTAGCGGGTTACAATGAGCAGTTCTTC. Its protein is CASSLGLAGYNEQFF. The full variable domain, rest sourced from reference TRBV5-1 and TRBJ2-1, is KAGVTQTPRYLIKTRGQQVTLSCSPISGHRSVSWYQQTPGQGLQFLFEYFSETQRNKGNFPGRFSGRQFSNSRSEMNVSTLELGDSALYLCASSLGLAGYNEQFFGPGTRLTVL.

The table lists this clone with a few counts. CDR3: CASTRTGSSYEQYF. The DNA for the CDR3 is TGTGCCAGCACCAGGACAGGGTCCTCCTACGAGCAGTACTTC. The chain links TRBV2 to TRBJ2-7; TRBD1 matches at 8 bases. The V gene's germline CDR1 is SNHLY and CDR2 FYNNEI. The CDR3 runs to 14 residues. Trimming took 7 bases from V and 0 from J; bases not matched to a gene: 5.

The chain has TRBV6-6 and TRBJ1-2, with TRBD1 identical over 11 bases. The CDR3 is 12 residues long. Trimming cost V 6 bases and J 11 bases; bases outside gene matches: 5. The V gene's germline CDR1 is MNHNY and CDR2 SVGAGI (reference sequence). The CDR3 nucleotides are TGTGCCAGCAGCTGGGACAGGGGGTATTACACCTTC. Translation gives CASSWDRGYYTF.